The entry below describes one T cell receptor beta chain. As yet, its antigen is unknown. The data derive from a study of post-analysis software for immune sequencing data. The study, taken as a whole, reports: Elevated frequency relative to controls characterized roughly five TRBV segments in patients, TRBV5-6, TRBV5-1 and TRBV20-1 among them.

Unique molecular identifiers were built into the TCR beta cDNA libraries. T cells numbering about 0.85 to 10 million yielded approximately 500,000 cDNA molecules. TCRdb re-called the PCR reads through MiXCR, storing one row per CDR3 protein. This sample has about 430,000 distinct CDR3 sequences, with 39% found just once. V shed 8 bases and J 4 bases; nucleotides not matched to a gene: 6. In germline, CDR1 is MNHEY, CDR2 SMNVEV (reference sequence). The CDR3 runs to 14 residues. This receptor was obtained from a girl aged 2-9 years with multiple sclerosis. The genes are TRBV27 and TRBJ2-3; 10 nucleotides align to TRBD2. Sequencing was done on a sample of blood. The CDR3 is CASQRGGEADTQYF. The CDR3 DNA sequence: TGTGCCAGCCAGCGGGGGGGCGAGGCAGATACGCAGTATTTT.